Below are 19 T cell receptor beta chains sequenced from a single sample in a study of blood T cells in healthy people across ages. Primers used in a second PCR of roughly 6 to 11 cycles were a sample-barcoded 5' primer and a J-beta primer mix. Each CDR3 protein gets one entry after TCRdb re-called the 5' RACE reads with MiXCR. The profile shows 700,000 or so distinct CDR3 sequences, around 38% of them singletons. The sample was blood. These receptors originate from an older man in good health.

The V call is TRBV29-1, the J call TRBJ2-3; D gene uncertain. The V gene lost 4 bases and the J gene lost 6 bases, with 20 bases spanning the gap. The CDR3 totals 15 residues. Germline CDR1 is SQVTM and CDR2 is ANQGSEA. CDR3 residues: CSVVGAGFPVDTQYF. The CDR3 DNA reads TGCAGCGTTGTAGGTGCAGGTTTTCCCGTGGATACGCAGTATTTT.

This CDR3 is CASSSSGRTNYEQYF. The CDR3 nucleotides read TGTGCCAGCAGCTCCAGTGGTCGGACAAACTACGAGCAGTACTTC. The chain couples TRBV5-5 to TRBJ2-7; the D gene is possibly TRBD1 (5 bases). V dropped 3 bases and J dropped 3 bases, with 16 bases sitting between them. CDR1 SGHKS and CDR2 YYEKEE come from the germline V gene (reference sequence). There are 15 residues in the CDR3.

The sample holds many counts of this clonotype. This chain connects TRBV9 to TRBJ2-3; no definite D call. The CDR3 totals 14 residues. Germline loops: CDR1 SGDLS, CDR2 YYNGEE. Trimming removed 0 bases at V and 2 bases at J, with 7 bases between. This chain's CDR3 is CASSVVQFTDTQYF. The CDR3 DNA reads as TGTGCCAGCAGCGTAGTCCAGTTCACAGATACGCAGTATTTT.

Comments on this clonotype: A junction end diverges from the germline sequence, so it may reflect a read error. The gene calls are TRBV28 and TRBJ2-3; 10 nucleotides agree with TRBD1. Looked up from germline, CDR1 is MDHEN and CDR2 is SYDVKM. The CDR3 is 15 residues long. CDR3 in DNA: TGTGTCAGCAGTGCTCCGGGACAGGGGTCAGATACGCAGTATTTT. It specifies CVSSAPGQGSDTQYF.

This clonotype has a handful of counts. The gene calls are TRBV7-2 and TRBJ2-1; 7 bases are shared with TRBD2. Germline lookup yields CDR1 SGHTA and CDR2 FQGNSA. The V gene end was trimmed by 1 base and the J gene end by 7 bases; junction bases not matched to a gene: 13. The CDR3 length is 17 residues. In DNA form, the CDR3 reads TGTGCCAGCAGCTTAGGGGCTAGTAGTGGGGGGGGAAATGAGCAGTTCTTC. Protein product: CASSLGASSGGGNEQFF.

The chain has TRBV4-2 and TRBJ2-3, with 10 bases that match TRBD1. V shed 4 bases, J shed 4 bases, and the junction held 8 bases outside the gene matches. Germline V CDR1 and CDR2: LGHNA, YNFKEQ. The CDR3 spans 16 residues. In DNA form, the CDR3 reads TGTGCCAGCAGCCCCCGGGACAGGGGTAATGCAGATACGCAGTATTTT. Translation: CASSPRDRGNADTQYF.

This chain links TRBV20-1 with TRBJ2-1; D remains ambiguous. This CDR3 is built from 12 residues. Germline assignment: CDR1 DFQATT and CDR2 SNEGSKA (reference sequence). Between the trimmed V and J ends, which lost 4 bases and 10 bases, there was a span of 14 bases. The CDR3 nucleotides read TGCAGTGCTACAAAAGTGGGGAAAGAGCAGTTCTTC. Encoded protein: CSATKVGKEQFF.

Written as DNA, the CDR3 is TGTGCCAGCAGCGTGACAGGGTATGAGCAGTTCTTC. This gives the protein CASSVTGYEQFF. V and J are TRBV7-9 and TRBJ2-1; the match to TRBD1 covers 7 bases. The ends lost 5 bases at V and 8 bases at J; junction bases unmatched: 3. Germline V gene lookup returns CDR1 SEHNR and CDR2 FQNEAQ (reference sequence). The CDR3 sequence is 12 residues long.

This sequence joins TRBV6-5 and TRBJ2-5; 12 bases match TRBD2. The CDR3 length is 15 residues. Germline CDR1 and CDR2: MNHEY and SVGAGI. The J segment lost 11 bases and the V segment lost 8 bases, leaving 15 bases of the junction unmatched. CDR3 region: CASRRLAGVSNEQYF. Written as DNA, the CDR3 is TGTGCCAGCCGGCGACTAGCGGGAGTAAGCAATGAGCAGTACTTC.

This clonotype was found a few times. This sequence joins TRBV6-2 or TRBV6-3 and TRBJ2-7; D is uncertain. TRBJ2-5 explains the end of the DNA better; the J call may be wrong. From germline, CDR1 is MNHEY and CDR2 SVGEGT. The CDR3 is 16 residues long. The CDR3 protein is CASTLSGASTKGTQYF. CDR3 coding DNA: TGTGCCAGCACTCTCTCTGGCGCCTCAACGAAAGGGACCCAGTACTTC.

The rearrangement uses TRBV6-2 or TRBV6-3 and TRBJ2-1; D not resolved. Germline V gene lookup returns CDR1 MNHEY and CDR2 SVGEGT. The length of the CDR3 is 14 residues. V lost 1 base to trimming and J lost 8 bases, with 12 bases between them. CDR3 region: CASSYFARSDEQFF. CDR3 in DNA: TGTGCCAGCAGTTACTTTGCACGCTCGGATGAGCAGTTCTTC.

The rearrangement links TRBV28 to TRBJ2-1; D unclear. Trimming took 6 bases from V and 3 from J, leaving 9 bases between them. The germline CDR1 and CDR2 sequences are MDHEN and SYDVKM. The CDR3 contains 13 residues. The DNA for the CDR3 is TGTGCCAGCAGGCCTGGAGTCTACAATGAGCAGTTCTTC. It codes for CASRPGVYNEQFF.

This clonotype was observed a handful of times. The rearrangement uses TRBV7-3 and TRBJ2-2; D not resolved. Germline-derived CDR1 and CDR2 are SGHTA and FQGTGA. The CDR3 has 11 amino acids. Trimming shortened V by 5 bases and J by 6 bases, and 4 bases separated the two germline ends. The CDR3 sequence: CASSGSGELFF. CDR3 DNA sequence: TGTGCCAGCAGCGGTTCCGGGGAGCTGTTTTTT. Looking up the rest from reference TRBV7-3 and TRBJ2-2 gives the full variable domain: GAGVSQTPSNKVTEKGKYVELRCDPISGHTALYWYRQSLGQGPEFLIYFQGTGAADDSGLPNDRFFAVRPEGSVSTLKIQRTERGDSAVYLCASSGSGELFFGEGSRLTVL.

This chain links TRBV18 with TRBJ1-6; possible D gene TRBD1, 5 bases. The CDR3 totals 17 residues. Trimming pared 2 bases from V and 2 bases from J, leaving 13 bases between. Per the germline V gene, CDR1 is KGHSH and CDR2 is LQKENI. For the CDR3, the DNA is TGTGCCAGCTCACCATTCGGAGGGGCCACCTATAATTCACCCCTCCACTTT. It codes for CASSPFGGATYNSPLHF. Filled out from reference TRBV18 and TRBJ1-6, the complete variable domain reads NAGVMQNPRHLVRRRGQEARLRCSPMKGHSHVYWYRQLPEEGLKFMVYLQKENIIDESGMPKERFSAEFPKEGPSILRIQQVVRGDSAAYFCASSPFGGATYNSPLHFGNGTRLTVT.

The V and J genes are TRBV7-3 and TRBJ2-1; the D is unclear. Trimming left V 4 bases short and J 12 bases short, with 13 bases between. Germline CDR1 SGHTA, CDR2 FQGTGA. The CDR3 length is 12 residues. The CDR3 nucleotides are TGTGCCAGCAGCTCATCGGGCCTCCTGCAGTTCTTC. Protein product: CASSSSGLLQFF.

The genes are TRBV7-6 and TRBJ1-4; 7 bases map to TRBD1. The CDR3 is made up of 16 amino acids. Germline V CDR1 and CDR2: SGHVS, FNYEAQ. Unmatched junction bases numbered 3, after V lost 1 base and J lost 1 base. CDR3 loop: CASSLGRQGTNEKLFF. The CDR3 DNA sequence: TGTGCCAGCAGCTTAGGGAGACAGGGAACTAATGAAAAACTGTTTTTT.

In regard to this clonotype: Sequence at one end of the junction differs from germline and may be a read error. The V call is TRBV7-2, the J call TRBJ2-5; D might be TRBD2 (6 bases). The CDR3 loop spans 14 amino acids. CDR1 is SGHTA, CDR2 FQGNSA, per germline. The CDR3 loop reads CANSLTGLQETQYF. As DNA, the CDR3 is TGTGCCAACAGCTTAACGGGACTTCAAGAGACCCAGTACTTC. Full variable domain (remainder filled in from reference TRBV7-2 and TRBJ2-5): GAGVSQSPSNKVTEKGKDVELRCDPISGHTALYWYRQSLGQGLEFLIYFQGNSAPDKSGLPSDRFSAERTGGSVSTLTIQRTQQEDSAVYLCANSLTGLQETQYFGPGTRLLVL.

This clonotype was seen a few times. CDR3: CAINSQRESYEQYF. The CDR3 DNA is TGTGCCATCAACAGTCAGCGGGAATCCTACGAGCAGTACTTC. The genes are TRBV10-3 and TRBJ2-7, with 7 positions matching TRBD2. Losses at the gene ends were 7 bases for V and 1 base for J; bases not matched to a gene: 7. This CDR3 comprises 14 residues. The V gene's germline CDR1 is ENHRY and CDR2 SYGVKD.

Only a few counts were recorded for this clonotype. J is TRBJ2-1 and V is TRBV12-3 or TRBV12-4; possibly TRBD1 for D (5 bases). This CDR3 contains 14 residues. Trimming removed 8 bases from V and 4 bases from J, with 15 bases in between. The chain's CDR3 is CASANPRVYNEQFF. The DNA of the CDR3 is TGTGCCAGCGCGAACCCCAGGGTATACAATGAGCAGTTCTTC.